This T cell receptor (beta chain) was retrieved from a study of T cells after posttransplantation cyclophosphamide. Points from the study as a whole: TRB overlap between skin or GI tissue T cells and blood was limited.

This related bone marrow graft donor gave peripheral blood on the day of marrow donation. Some clones are missing from TCRdb's copy, which holds only in-frame ones; the method was immunoSEQ multiplex PCR. This sample carries about 33,000 clones and no singletons, and 0.95% to 1.5% goes to the top ten. The CDR3 consists of 16 residues. Germline values: CDR1 SGHVS, CDR2 FNYEAQ. V was trimmed by 5 bases and J by 5 bases, leaving 18 bases between them. Ten or more counts support this clone. The antigen remains unidentified. The chain joins TRBV7-6 to TRBJ2-2; TRBD2 might be the D (7 bases). This sequence originates from a girl under 18 in good health, CMV-negative, and a related stem cell transplant donor. Sequences were obtained from PBMCs. DNA of the CDR3: TGTGCCAGCAGCACCCTGGGGGGGCTACAGACCGGGGAGCTGTTTTTT. This sequence encodes CASSTLGGLQTGELFF.